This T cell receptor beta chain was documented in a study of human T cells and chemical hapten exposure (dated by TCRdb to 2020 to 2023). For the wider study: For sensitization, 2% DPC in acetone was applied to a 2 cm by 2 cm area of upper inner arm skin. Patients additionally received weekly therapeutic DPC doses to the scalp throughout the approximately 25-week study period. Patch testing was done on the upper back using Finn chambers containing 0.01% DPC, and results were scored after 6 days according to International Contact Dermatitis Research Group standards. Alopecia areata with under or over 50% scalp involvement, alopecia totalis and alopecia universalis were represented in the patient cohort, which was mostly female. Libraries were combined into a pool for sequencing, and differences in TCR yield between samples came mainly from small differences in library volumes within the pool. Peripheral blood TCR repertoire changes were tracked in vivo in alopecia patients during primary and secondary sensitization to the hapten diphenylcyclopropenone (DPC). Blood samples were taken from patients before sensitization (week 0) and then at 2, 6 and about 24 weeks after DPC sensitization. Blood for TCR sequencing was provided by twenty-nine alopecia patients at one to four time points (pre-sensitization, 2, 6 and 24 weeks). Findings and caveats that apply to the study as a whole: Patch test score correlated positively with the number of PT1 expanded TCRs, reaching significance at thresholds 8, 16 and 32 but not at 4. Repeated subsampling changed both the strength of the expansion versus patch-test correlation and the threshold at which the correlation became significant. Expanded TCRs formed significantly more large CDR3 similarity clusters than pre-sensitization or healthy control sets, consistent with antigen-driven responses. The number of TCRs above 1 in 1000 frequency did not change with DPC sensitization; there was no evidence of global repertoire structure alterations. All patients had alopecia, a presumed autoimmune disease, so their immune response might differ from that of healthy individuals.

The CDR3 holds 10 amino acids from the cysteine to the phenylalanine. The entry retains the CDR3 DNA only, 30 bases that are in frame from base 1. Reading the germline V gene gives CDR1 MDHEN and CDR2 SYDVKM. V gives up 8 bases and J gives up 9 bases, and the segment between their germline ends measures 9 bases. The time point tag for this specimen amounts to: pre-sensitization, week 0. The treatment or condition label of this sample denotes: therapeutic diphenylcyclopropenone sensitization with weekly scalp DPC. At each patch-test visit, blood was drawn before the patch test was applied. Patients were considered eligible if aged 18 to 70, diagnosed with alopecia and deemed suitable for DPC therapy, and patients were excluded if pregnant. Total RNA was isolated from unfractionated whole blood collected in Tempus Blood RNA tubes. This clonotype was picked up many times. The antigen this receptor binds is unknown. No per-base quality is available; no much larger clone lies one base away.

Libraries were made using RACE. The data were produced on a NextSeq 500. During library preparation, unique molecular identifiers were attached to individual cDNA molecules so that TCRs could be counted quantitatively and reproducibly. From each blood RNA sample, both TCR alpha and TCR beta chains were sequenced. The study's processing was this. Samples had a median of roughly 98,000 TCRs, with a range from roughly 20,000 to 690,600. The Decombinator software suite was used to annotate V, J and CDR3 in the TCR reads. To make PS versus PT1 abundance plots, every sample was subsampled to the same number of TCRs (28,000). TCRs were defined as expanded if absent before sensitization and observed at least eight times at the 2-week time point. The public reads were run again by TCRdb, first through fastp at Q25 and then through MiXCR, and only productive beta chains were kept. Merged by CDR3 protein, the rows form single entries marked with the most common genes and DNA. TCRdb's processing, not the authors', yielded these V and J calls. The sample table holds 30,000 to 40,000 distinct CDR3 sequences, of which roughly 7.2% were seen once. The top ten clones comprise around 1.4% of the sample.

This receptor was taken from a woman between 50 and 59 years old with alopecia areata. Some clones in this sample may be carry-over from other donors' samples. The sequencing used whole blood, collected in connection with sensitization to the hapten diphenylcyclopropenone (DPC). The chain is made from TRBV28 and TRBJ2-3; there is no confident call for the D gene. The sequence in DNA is TGTGCCAGCGCCTCATACACGCAGTATTTT. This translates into CASASYTQYF.